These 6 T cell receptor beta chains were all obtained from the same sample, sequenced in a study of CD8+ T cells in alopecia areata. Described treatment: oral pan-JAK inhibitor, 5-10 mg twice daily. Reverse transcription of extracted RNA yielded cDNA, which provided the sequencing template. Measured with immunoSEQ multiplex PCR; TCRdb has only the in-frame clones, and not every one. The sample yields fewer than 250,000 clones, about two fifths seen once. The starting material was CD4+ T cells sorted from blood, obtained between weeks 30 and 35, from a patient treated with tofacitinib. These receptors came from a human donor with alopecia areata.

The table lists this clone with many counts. The CDR3 loop is CAGGPRWDNEQFF. Here the CDR3 DNA reads TGTGCCGGTGGGCCCCGGTGGGACAATGAGCAGTTCTTC. J is TRBJ2-1 and V is TRBV6-1; D gene ambiguous. CDR1 MNHNS and CDR2 SASEGT come from the germline V gene. The V and J ends lost 11 bases and 5 bases respectively, with 16 bases between them. CDR3 length: 13 residues.

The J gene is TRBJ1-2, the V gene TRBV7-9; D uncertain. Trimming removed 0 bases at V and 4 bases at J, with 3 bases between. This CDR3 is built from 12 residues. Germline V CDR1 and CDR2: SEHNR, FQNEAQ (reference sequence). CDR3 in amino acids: CASSLASYGYTF. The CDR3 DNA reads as TGTGCCAGCAGCTTAGCCAGCTATGGCTACACCTTC.

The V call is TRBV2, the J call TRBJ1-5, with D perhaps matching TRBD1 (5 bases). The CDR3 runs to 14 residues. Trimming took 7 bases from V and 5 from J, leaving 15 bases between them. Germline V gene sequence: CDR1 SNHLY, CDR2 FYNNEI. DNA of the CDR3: TGTGCCAGCACCCTTTTTGGAGGGGATCAGCCCCAGCATTTT. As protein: CASTLFGGDQPQHF. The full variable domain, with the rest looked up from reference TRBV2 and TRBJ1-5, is EPEVTQTPSHQVTQMGQEVILRCVPISNHLYFYWYRQILGQKVEFLVSFYNNEISEKSEIFDDQFSVERPDGSNFTLKIRSTKLEDSAMYFCASTLFGGDQPQHFGDGTRLSIL.

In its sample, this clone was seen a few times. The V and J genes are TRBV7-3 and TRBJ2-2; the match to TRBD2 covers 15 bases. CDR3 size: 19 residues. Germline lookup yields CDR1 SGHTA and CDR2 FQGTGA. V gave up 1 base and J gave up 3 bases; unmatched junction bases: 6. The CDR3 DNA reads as TGTGCCAGCAGCTTAATGAACGGACTAGCGGGAGGGTACACCGGGGAGCTGTTTTTT. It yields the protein CASSLMNGLAGGYTGELFF. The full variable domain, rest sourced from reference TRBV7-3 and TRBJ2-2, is GAGVSQTPSNKVTEKGKYVELRCDPISGHTALYWYRQSLGQGPEFLIYFQGTGAADDSGLPNDRFFAVRPEGSVSTLKIQRTERGDSAVYLCASSLMNGLAGGYTGELFFGEGSRLTVL.

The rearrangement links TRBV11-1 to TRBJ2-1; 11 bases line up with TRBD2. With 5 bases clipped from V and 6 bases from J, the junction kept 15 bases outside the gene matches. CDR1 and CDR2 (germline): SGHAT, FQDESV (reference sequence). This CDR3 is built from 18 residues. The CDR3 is CASSPRGVAGGPRNEQFF. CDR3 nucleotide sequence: TGTGCCAGCAGCCCCCGGGGGGTAGCGGGAGGGCCTCGCAATGAGCAGTTCTTC.

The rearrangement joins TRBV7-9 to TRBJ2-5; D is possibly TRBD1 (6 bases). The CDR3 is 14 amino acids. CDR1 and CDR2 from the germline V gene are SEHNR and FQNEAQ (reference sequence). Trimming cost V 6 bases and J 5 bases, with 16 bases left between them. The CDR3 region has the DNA TGTGCCAGCAGAAAGCCCGACAGGAGCGAGACCCAGTACTTC. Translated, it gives CASRKPDRSETQYF.